The 7 T cell receptor beta chains given below trace back to one sample, sequenced in a study of T cells after yellow fever vaccination. TCRdb itself ran the 5' RACE reads through MiXCR, one entry per CDR3 protein. The sample has 450,000 to 650,000 distinct CDR3 sequences, 13% seen once. The sample in question was PBMCs, obtained on the day of the yellow fever booster vaccination. These receptors were taken from a man under 40 who received the YFV17D yellow fever vaccine.

V is TRBV12-3 or TRBV12-4 and J is TRBJ1-4; TRBD1 aligns across 8 bases. Trimming at V came to 6 bases and at J to 8 bases, leaving 8 bases not matched to a gene. The CDR3 is 14 residues long. As DNA, the CDR3 is TGTGCCAGCAGCTCAGGGGGCATGGGAGAAAAACTGTTTTTT. The encoded protein is CASSSGGMGEKLFF.

There are a few counts of this clonotype. The gene calls are TRBV3-1 and TRBJ1-4; 8 positions match TRBD1. Germline assignment: CDR1 LGHDT and CDR2 YNNKEL (reference sequence). The CDR3 totals 15 residues. V gave up 5 bases and J gave up 8 bases; unmatched junction bases: 10. The CDR3 nucleotides are TGTGCCAGCAGCACCGGGACAGGATTATACGAAAAACTGTTTTTT. The encoded protein is CASSTGTGLYEKLFF. The full variable domain, with the rest looked up from reference TRBV3-1 and TRBJ1-4, is DTAVSQTPKYLVTQMGNDKSIKCEQNLGHDTMYWYKQDSKKFLKIMFSYNNKELIINETVPNRFSPKSPDKAHLNLHINSLELGDSAVYFCASSTGTGLYEKLFFGSGTQLSVL.

This clonotype has only a few counts. The chain carries TRBV7-2 and TRBJ2-3, with D maybe TRBD2 (6 bases). The CDR3 consists of 15 residues. Trimming shortened V by 5 bases and J by 2 bases, and 14 bases separated the two germline ends. Germline V CDR1 and CDR2: SGHTA, FQGNSA. The CDR3, as DNA: TGTGCCAGCAGCGCCGTAGCGGCCTACACAGATACGCAGTATTTT. As protein: CASSAVAAYTDTQYF.

The chain links TRBV5-6 to TRBJ2-7; 10 bases agree with TRBD1. This CDR3 is 15 amino acids long. The germline gives CDR1 SGHDT, CDR2 YYEEEE. The V and J ends lost 1 base and 2 bases, in that order; junction bases with no gene match: 3. CDR3 sequence reads: CASSLLGTGAYEQYF. For the CDR3, the DNA is TGTGCCAGCAGCTTGTTGGGGACAGGGGCCTACGAGCAGTACTTC. Full variable domain (missing parts from reference TRBV5-6 and TRBJ2-7): DAGVTQSPTHLIKTRGQQVTLRCSPKSGHDTVSWYQQALGQGPQFIFQYYEEEERQRGNFPDRFSGHQFPNYSSELNVNALLLGDSALYLCASSLLGTGAYEQYFGPGTRLTVT.

Comment on this clonotype: A much larger clonotype is one base distant, so this may be a read error. The genes are TRBV18 and TRBJ1-5; 7 bases agree with TRBD1. This CDR3 contains 13 residues. Germline CDR1 KGHSH, CDR2 LQKENI. Written as DNA, the CDR3 is TGTGCCAGCTCGCTTGACAGGGATCAGCCCCAGAATTTT. It yields the protein CASSLDRDQPQNF. The complete variable domain, with remaining parts taken from reference TRBV18 and TRBJ1-5, reads NAGVMQNPRHLVRRRGQEARLRCSPMKGHSHVYWYRQLPEEGLKFMVYLQKENIIDESGMPKERFSAEFPKEGPSILRIQQVVRGDSAAYFCASSLDRDQPQNFGDGTRLSIL.

V usage is TRBV3-1 and J usage is TRBJ2-7; 10 positions agree with TRBD2. The CDR3 is made up of 16 amino acids. V shed 2 bases, J shed 2 bases, and the junction held 6 bases outside the gene matches. Germline assignment: CDR1 LGHDT and CDR2 YNNKEL (reference sequence). In nucleotides, the CDR3 is TGTGCCAGCAGCCAACCAAGGACTAGCGGAACCTACGAGCAGTACTTC. Translation gives CASSQPRTSGTYEQYF.

This clonotype occurred a few times. This chain connects TRBV12-3 or TRBV12-4 to TRBJ2-7, with D tentatively TRBD2 (6 bases). V was pared by 7 bases and J by 0 bases, with 16 bases between. CDR3 length: 15 amino acids. The CDR3 here is CASTPGLRDSYEQYF. The CDR3 DNA reads as TGTGCCAGCACCCCGGGATTGCGGGACTCCTACGAGCAGTACTTC.